The clone carrying this T cell receptor (beta chain) appeared once. This sample stems from a study of blood T cell repertoires in COVID-19. At the level of the study: Samples came from the United States, Italy and Spain, spanning acute and convalescent COVID-19. In each case, the material was cDNA or gDNA derived from T cells, B-cell-depleted T cells, or PBMCs.

As processed by the authors: Quantification of nucleated cells was approximated via reference gene primer amplification. Method: immunoSEQ multiplex PCR; TCRdb's copy keeps in-frame clones and lacks some. V, J and clone size reflect that table, while D and trimming were determined from the DNA. This sample yields approximately 39,000 clones, of which 80% to 90% are seen a single time; 24% belongs to the top ten. V was pared by 4 bases and J by 2 bases, with 14 bases between. The germline V gene has CDR1 LNHNV and CDR2 YYDKDF (reference sequence). This CDR3 contains 16 residues. V is TRBV15 and J is TRBJ2-2; D unclear. Sequenced sample: peripheral blood. This TCR was sampled from a man in his forties or fifties with active or convalescent COVID-19. The CDR3 DNA reads as TGTGCCACCAGCACCCCCCCGCAGATCAACACCGGGGAGCTGTTTTTT. It yields the protein CATSTPPQINTGELFF. Looking up the rest from reference TRBV15 and TRBJ2-2 gives the full variable domain: DAMVIQNPRYQVTQFGKPVTLSCSQTLNHNVMYWYQQKSSQAPKLLFHYYDKDFNNEADTPDNFQSRRPNTSFCFLDIRSPGLGDTAMYLCATSTPPQINTGELFFGEGSRLTVL.